Following are 25 T cell receptor beta chains from one sample sequenced in a study of CD8 T cells in ankylosing spondylitis. Points from the study as a whole: What appeared characteristic of ankylosing spondylitis blood was a TCR beta motif of 7 or 8 highly homologous variants.

TCRdb reprocessed the 5' RACE reads via MiXCR and lists one record per CDR3 protein. This sample has hundreds of thousands of distinct CDR3 sequences, with roughly 13% found just once. Antigen specificity for these receptors is unknown. The sample consisted of blood, either unsorted or a sorted T cell fraction (not recorded which). These receptors all come from a male donor with ankylosing spondylitis.

This clonotype was detected only a few times. This chain links TRBV20-1 with TRBJ1-1; D is unclear. Germline assignment: CDR1 DFQATT and CDR2 SNEGSKA (reference sequence). The V and J ends lost 1 base and 0 bases respectively, with 12 bases between them. This CDR3 spans 15 amino acids. The CDR3 DNA sequence: TGCAGTGCTAGAGTTCTCGGAGGCATGAACACTGAAGCTTTCTTT. Translating it yields CSARVLGGMNTEAFF.

This clonotype was recorded at least ten times. The chain combines TRBV4-1 with TRBJ2-1; 9 nucleotides agree with TRBD1. The CDR3 runs to 15 residues. Germline values: CDR1 MGHRA, CDR2 YSYEKL. V lost 0 bases and J lost 7; bases outside the gene matches: 4. The CDR3 loop reads CASSQDPGQGNEQFF. CDR3 in DNA: TGCGCCAGCAGCCAAGATCCAGGACAGGGGAATGAGCAGTTCTTC.

The chain carries TRBV20-1 and TRBJ2-1; 7 nucleotides agree with TRBD2. Trimming at V came to 8 bases and at J to 9 bases, leaving 16 bases not matched to a gene. Germline loops: CDR1 DFQATT, CDR2 SNEGSKA (reference sequence). The CDR3 is 14 residues long. For the CDR3, the DNA is TGCAGTCCGGCTCGGCTAAGCGGGGTACTTGAGCAGTTCTTC. Protein sequence: CSPARLSGVLEQFF.

This clonotype was found a few times. The chain's CDR3 is CASSLDTNNQPQHF. DNA of the CDR3: TGTGCCAGCAGCTTAGACACCAACAATCAGCCCCAGCATTTT. V usage is TRBV7-8 and J usage is TRBJ1-5; D is uncertain. Germline loops: CDR1 SGHVS, CDR2 FQNEAQ. Between the trimmed V and J ends, which lost 1 base and 3 bases, there was a span of 7 bases. The CDR3 sequence is 14 residues long.

In its sample, this clonotype was seen a few times. The chain uses TRBV11-2 and TRBJ2-5; 8 bases are shared with TRBD2. Losses at the gene ends were 1 base for V and 0 bases for J; bases not matched to a gene: 10. The CDR3 has 18 amino acids. Germline V gene sequence: CDR1 SGHAT, CDR2 FQNNGV. The CDR3 region is CASSLVPGGGTYQETQYF. CDR3 nucleotide sequence: TGTGCCAGCAGCTTAGTTCCCGGGGGGGGGACGTACCAAGAGACCCAGTACTTC.

This chain uses TRBV10-3 with TRBJ2-7; D gene unclear. In germline, CDR1 is ENHRY, CDR2 SYGVKD. Trimming left V 1 base short and J 6 bases short, with 7 bases between. This CDR3 is 12 amino acids long. CDR3: CAISEYTLEQYF. Written as DNA, the CDR3 is TGTGCCATCAGTGAGTACACCCTCGAGCAGTACTTC.

This rearrangement joins TRBV5-1 to TRBJ2-1; 10 bases fit TRBD2. The CDR3 is 17 amino acids. Trimming removed 0 bases from V and 7 bases from J; junction bases left unmatched: 10. In germline, CDR1 is SGHRS, CDR2 YFSETQ. The CDR3 region has the DNA TGCGCCAGCAGCTTGGAGGCGCTAGCGGGAGTTCAAAATGAGCAGTTCTTC. Its protein is CASSLEALAGVQNEQFF.

This clonotype was seen a few times. The chain links TRBV10-3 to TRBJ2-3, with no clear D. With 8 bases removed from V and 6 bases from J, the gap between germline ends came to 9 bases. Germline V gene data show CDR1 as ENHRY and CDR2 as SYGVKD. The length of the CDR3 is 11 residues. The CDR3 loop is CAIGLMDTQYF. The CDR3 DNA reads TGTGCCATCGGGTTAATGGATACGCAGTATTTT.

The genes are TRBV20-1 and TRBJ2-5; D remains ambiguous. CDR3 length: 12 residues. Germline CDR1 and CDR2: DFQATT and SNEGSKA (reference sequence). The germline V and J ends were trimmed by 3 bases and 2 bases, with 7 bases remaining between them. CDR3 coding DNA: TGCAGTGCTAGTAAACTACAAGAGACCCAGTACTTC. This gives the protein CSASKLQETQYF.

This clonotype was picked up a small number of times. The chain carries TRBV3-1 and TRBJ2-3, with TRBD1 identical over 7 bases. Germline values: CDR1 LGHDT, CDR2 YNNKEL (reference sequence). This CDR3 spans 16 amino acids. V lost 2 bases and J lost 5; bases outside the gene matches: 10. The CDR3 sequence is CASSQTGTVRGDTQYF. The CDR3 nucleotides are TGTGCCAGCAGCCAAACCGGGACAGTGAGGGGAGATACGCAGTATTTT.

The genes are TRBV27 and TRBJ1-2, with 9 positions matching TRBD1. With 5 bases clipped from V and 4 bases from J, the junction kept 8 bases outside the gene matches. CDR3 length: 15 amino acids. CDR1 MNHEY and CDR2 SMNVEV come from the germline V gene (reference sequence). The CDR3 reads CASSKQGAGRYGYTF. The CDR3 nucleotides are TGTGCCAGCAGTAAACAGGGGGCCGGTCGCTATGGCTACACCTTC.

This clonotype was seen at least ten times. The chain couples TRBV20-1 to TRBJ2-4; D gene uncertain. Per the germline V gene, CDR1 is DFQATT and CDR2 is SNEGSKA (reference sequence). This CDR3 comprises 11 residues. Trimming stripped 6 bases from V and 8 bases from J, with 11 bases between. The CDR3 DNA is TGCAGTGCCGAACATGAGGACATTCAGTACTTC. Amino acids: CSAEHEDIQYF.

The chain uses TRBV5-6 and TRBJ1-6; no reliable D call. Germline values: CDR1 SGHDT, CDR2 YYEEEE. CDR3 length equals 14 residues. V dropped 0 bases and J dropped 6 bases, with 7 bases sitting between them. The CDR3 reads CASSLGVFNSPLHF. The CDR3 coding sequence is TGTGCCAGCAGCTTGGGGGTTTTTAATTCACCCCTCCACTTT.

This clonotype came up a few times. The chain combines TRBV18 with TRBJ2-3; tentatively, D is TRBD1 (6 bases). The ends were cut back, 2 bases at V and 5 bases at J, with 20 bases in the middle. The CDR3 runs to 17 residues. Germline assignment: CDR1 KGHSH and CDR2 LQKENI. CDR3 protein: CASSPSRAGAKGDTQYF. CDR3 bases: TGTGCCAGCTCACCATCTCGCGCAGGGGCAAAGGGAGATACGCAGTATTTT.

This clonotype came up a few times. The chain recombines TRBV7-2 with TRBJ2-7, with 9 positions matching TRBD2. V shed 6 bases and J 6 bases; nucleotides not matched to a gene: 9. The CDR3 loop spans 14 amino acids. From germline, CDR1 is SGHTA and CDR2 FQGNSA. CDR3 residues: CASSEPGLASEQYF. The CDR3 DNA follows: TGTGCCAGCAGTGAACCGGGACTAGCATCCGAGCAGTACTTC.

This clonotype has just a few counts. In DNA form, the CDR3 reads TGTGCCAGCAGCCAAGTTGGGAGCAGAAACTCCTACGAGCAGTACTTC. This codes for CASSQVGSRNSYEQYF. V usage is TRBV14 and J usage is TRBJ2-7; weak D call: TRBD2 (5 bases). The CDR3 totals 16 residues. V was clipped by 1 base and J by 0 bases, with 13 bases between them. Per the germline V gene, CDR1 is SGHDN and CDR2 is FVKESK.

The chain is built from TRBV19 and TRBJ2-2, with D perhaps TRBD1 or TRBD2 (5 bases each). Germline CDR1 is LNHDA and CDR2 is SQIVND (reference sequence). V dropped 4 bases and J dropped 7 bases, with 19 bases sitting between them. The CDR3 length is 16 residues. CDR3: CASSTRHGAGIGELFF. CDR3 sequence (DNA): TGTGCCAGTAGTACACGACACGGGGCTGGGATCGGGGAGCTGTTTTTT.

The chain uses TRBV5-6 and TRBJ2-1; 13 nucleotides agree with TRBD2. Germline CDR1 SGHDT, CDR2 YYEEEE. The CDR3 extends over 18 amino acids. Losses at the gene ends were 4 bases for V and 7 bases for J; bases not matched to a gene: 14. The CDR3 spells CASSRTSGRAGGENEQFF. CDR3 sequence (DNA): TGTGCCAGCAGCCGAACTAGCGGGAGGGCGGGGGGCGAAAATGAGCAGTTCTTC.

This clonotype was counted a few times. DNA for the CDR3: TGTGCCAGCAGTCCCAGAGGGGCTAGCACAGATACGCAGTATTTT. It specifies CASSPRGASTDTQYF. The V and J genes are TRBV12-3 or TRBV12-4 and TRBJ2-3, with D perhaps given as TRBD1 or TRBD2 (5 bases each). The CDR3 has 15 residues. Trimming shortened V by 5 bases and J by 0 bases, and 12 bases separated the two germline ends.

The chain has TRBV2 and TRBJ1-3; D unresolved. Germline V gene sequence: CDR1 SNHLY, CDR2 FYNNEI. V was pared by 4 bases and J by 0 bases, with 16 bases between. This CDR3 has 17 residues. Here the CDR3 reads CASSGGSPQLSGNTIYF. In nucleotides, the CDR3 is TGTGCCAGCAGTGGCGGTAGCCCACAGCTCTCTGGAAACACCATATATTTT.

This clonotype was counted between two and nine times. This rearrangement joins TRBV20-1 to TRBJ1-5, with 7 bases aligning to TRBD1. Losses at the gene ends were 4 bases for V and 4 bases for J; bases not matched to a gene: 4. Germline CDR1 is DFQATT and CDR2 is SNEGSKA (reference sequence). CDR3 size: 13 residues. CDR3 loop: CSAKPGGNQPQHF. CDR3 bases: TGCAGTGCTAAACCAGGGGGGAATCAGCCCCAGCATTTT.

This clonotype was seen only a few times. The J gene is TRBJ2-7, the V gene TRBV3-1; TRBD2 matches 7 bases. The CDR3 totals 15 residues. Germline CDR1 and CDR2: LGHDT and YNNKEL (reference sequence). Unmatched junction bases numbered 7, after V lost 4 bases and J lost 1 base. The CDR3 DNA reads TGTGCCAGCAGCCGATGGGAGGGACCTTCCTACGAGCAGTACTTC. The encoded protein is CASSRWEGPSYEQYF.

This clonotype was detected ten times or more. Here the CDR3 DNA reads TGCGCCAGCAGTGAAGGGGTAGAGCAGTACTTC. Translated: CASSEGVEQYF. The chain couples TRBV10-2 to TRBJ2-7; TRBD1 is a possible D gene (5 bases). Between the trimmed V and J ends, which lost 3 bases and 7 bases, there was a span of 7 bases. The CDR3 extends over 11 amino acids. Germline V gene lookup returns CDR1 WSHSY and CDR2 SAAADI.

This clonotype came up a few times. The V gene is TRBV2, the J gene TRBJ2-1; possibly TRBD1 for D (6 bases). Germline values: CDR1 SNHLY, CDR2 FYNNEI. CDR3 size: 16 residues. V gave up 4 bases and J gave up 0 bases, with 13 bases separating them. The CDR3 here is CASSVLDRSSYNEQFF. In DNA, the CDR3 is TGTGCCAGCAGTGTCTTGGACAGAAGCTCCTACAATGAGCAGTTCTTC. The full variable domain, rest sourced from reference TRBV2 and TRBJ2-1, is EPEVTQTPSHQVTQMGQEVILRCVPISNHLYFYWYRQILGQKVEFLVSFYNNEISEKSEIFDDQFSVERPDGSNFTLKIRSTKLEDSAMYFCASSVLDRSSYNEQFFGPGTRLTVL.

This clonotype was seen a handful of times. V is TRBV20-1 and J is TRBJ2-2, with TRBD2 identical over 7 bases. CDR3 size: 16 residues. Germline lookup yields CDR1 DFQATT and CDR2 SNEGSKA (reference sequence). Trimming cost V 5 bases and J 0 bases; bases outside gene matches: 9. Here the CDR3 DNA reads TGCAGTGCTCACCCGACTAGCAGAGCGAACACCGGGGAGCTGTTTTTT. Its protein is CSAHPTSRANTGELFF.